The source of this TCR beta chain is a study of beta chain features in type 1 diabetes. The study's findings and limits: Sequencing the cDNA could make cells with high TCR expression show up more than they should.

Expressed TCRB transcripts were sequenced because the entire RNA isolate underwent reverse transcription. Naive, central memory and regulatory T cell samples averaged roughly 3.7 million reads. TCRdb's table, derived via immunoSEQ multiplex PCR, lists solely in-frame clones and lacks some. The data show about 130,000 clones, with around a tenth seen just once and approximately 0.68% held by the top ten. This clone occurred a few times. Its matching antigen is unknown. V lost 2 bases, J lost 3 bases, and 8 bases lay in between. The CDR3 has 13 amino acids. Germline V gene lookup returns CDR1 SQVTM and CDR2 ANQGSEA.

This TCR came from a young man in good health. Sequences were obtained from central memory CD4+ T cells from blood. The chain links TRBV29-1 to TRBJ1-3; D not certain. In DNA form, the CDR3 reads TGCAGCGTTGAATACATTGTTGGAAACACCATATATTTT. As protein: CSVEYIVGNTIYF. Supplemented by reference TRBV29-1 and TRBJ1-3, the full variable domain reads SAVISQKPSRDICQRGTSLTIQCQVDSQVTMMFWYRQQPGQSLTLIATANQGSEATYESGFVIDKFPISRPNLTFSTLTVSNMSPEDSSIYLCSVEYIVGNTIYFGEGSWLTVV.